This TCR beta chain was identified in a study of vaccination effects on CD4 cells after COVID-19. Trimming stripped 4 bases from V and 2 bases from J, with 17 bases between. This CDR3 is built from 16 residues. CDR1 SGHRS and CDR2 YFSETQ come from the germline V gene. Concerning this clone: Its cognate antigen is unknown.

Prior to sequencing, the ViraFEST assay stimulated PBMC with viral peptide pools, which expanded the antigen-specific CD4+ T cells. Following culture for under 12 days, CD4+ T cells were isolated. Prior SARS-CoV-2 infection was absent in the vaccine recipients, as shown by negative nucleocapsid antibodies. This table comes from immunoSEQ multiplex PCR, and its TCRdb copy is limited to in-frame clones, with some not included. The repertoire holds 50,000 to 65,000 clones, with 80% as singletons. This specimen was CD4+ T cells from PBMCs cultured with HCoV-229E spike peptides, taken before COVID-19 vaccination. This chain joins TRBV5-1 and TRBJ2-3; D unclear. This TCR derives from a human donor who received a COVID-19 vaccine. CDR3 in DNA: TGCGCCAGCAGCCTCCCGACACAGTTGGACACAGATACGCAGTATTTT. This sequence encodes CASSLPTQLDTDTQYF. The full variable domain, with the rest looked up from reference TRBV5-1 and TRBJ2-3, is KAGVTQTPRYLIKTRGQQVTLSCSPISGHRSVSWYQQTPGQGLQFLFEYFSETQRNKGNFPGRFSGRQFSNSRSEMNVSTLELGDSALYLCASSLPTQLDTDTQYFGPGTRLTVL.